Below, 29 T cell receptor beta chains from the same sample are listed, as sequenced in a study of tissue T cells after allogeneic stem cell transplantation. Using immunoSEQ multiplex PCR, the repertoire was profiled, and TCRdb retains in-frame clones only, with some absent. This sample yields more than 45,000 clones, of which about 73% are seen a single time; about 0.71% belongs to the top ten. The sample was sorted cells pooled from one or two spleens. Receptor source: a pool of C57BL/6 mice in good health.

As to this clone: The gene names here belong to mouse. The observed sequence ends 1 residue before the CDR3 terminus, with the missing tail filled in from the germline J gene. The chain links TRBV19 to TRBJ1-2, with 8 bases that match TRBD1. The CDR3 spans 14 residues. Trimming at V came to 4 bases and at J to 0 bases, leaving 2 bases not matched to a gene. Germline CDR1 reads FNHDT; CDR2 reads SITEND (reference sequence). CDR3 DNA (partial): TGTGCCAGCAGTCGGACAGGGACAAACTCCGACTACACC. This sequence encodes CASSRTGTNSDYT. The full-length CDR3 reads as CASSRTGTNSDYTF.

As regards this clone: Mouse gene names and germline throughout. The DNA ends 1 residue before the CDR3 does, and the rest of the CDR3 is filled in from the germline J gene. The rearrangement joins TRBV13-2 to TRBJ2-4, with D possibly matching TRBD1 (5 bases). V was shortened by 3 bases and J by 6 bases, with 8 bases between the two germline ends. Germline lookup yields CDR1 NNHNN and CDR2 SYGAGS (reference sequence). The CDR3 runs to 12 residues. CDR3 amino acids: CASGARENTLYF. The part of the CDR3 DNA that was read is TGTGCCAGCGGTGCCAGGGAGAACACCTTGTAC.

Concerning this clone itself: The gene names here belong to mouse. The CDR3 end is not reached by the read, which stops 1 residue before it; the germline J gene fills it in. This chain links TRBV13-3 with TRBJ2-4; 12 bases are shared with TRBD2. This CDR3 contains 16 residues. With V trimmed by 4 bases and J by 1 base, 4 bases remained unmatched. Germline values: CDR1 NNHDY, CDR2 SYVADS. CDR3 loop: CASSRLGGRRQNTLYF. CDR3 DNA (partial): TGTGCCAGCAGTCGACTGGGGGGGCGCCGTCAAAACACCTTGTAC.

Note on this clone: The gene names given are mouse names. The CDR3 goes on 1 residue after the read ends, and that part is filled in from the germline J gene. Other DNA sequences from this sample encode an identical CDR3 as well. The chain has TRBV3 and TRBJ1-4; the match to TRBD1 covers 11 bases. With V trimmed by 5 bases and J by 7 bases, 3 bases remained unmatched. The CDR3 loop spans 14 amino acids. Germline V gives CDR1 SNHLY, CDR2 FYNGKV (reference sequence). The CDR3 DNA, read in part, is TGTGCCAGCAGCCCGGGACAGGGGGGCGAAAGATTATTT. Its protein is CASSPGQGGERLF. The whole CDR3 region reads CASSPGQGGERLFF.

The table lists this clone with a few counts. Gene and germline names: mouse. The CDR3 extends 1 residue past the end of the read, so its final part is completed from the germline J gene. This chain uses TRBV4 with TRBJ2-7, with 9 bases fitting TRBD1. J was trimmed by 2 bases and V by 4 bases; bases with no gene match: 3. CDR1 is LGHDT and CDR2 is YNNKQL in the germline V gene (reference sequence). The CDR3 has 14 amino acids. The CDR3 bases that were read are TGTGCCAGCAGCTTCCGGGACAGGGCCTATGAACAGTAC. Translation: CASSFRDRAYEQY. The entire CDR3 sequence reads CASSFRDRAYEQYF.

This clone was picked up one time. Gene names refer to mouse genes. The sequenced fragment ends 1 residue before the CDR3 boundary, so the rest is inferred from the germline J gene. The chain links TRBV3 to TRBJ2-5; 8 bases are a match to TRBD2. V lost 5 bases and J lost 0; bases outside the gene matches: 4. Germline V gene sequence: CDR1 SNHLY, CDR2 FYNGKV (reference sequence). This CDR3 region has 15 residues. The CDR3 spells CASSPTGGNQDTQYF. The part of the CDR3 DNA that was read is TGTGCCAGCAGCCCCACTGGGGGTAACCAAGACACCCAGTAC.

This clone was seen a few times. Gene names and germline match the mouse. The read ends 1 residue before the CDR3 terminus; that terminus is restored from the germline J gene. The rearrangement joins TRBV13-1 to TRBJ2-7, with TRBD2 identical over 8 bases. CDR1 and CDR2 (germline): NSHNY, SYGAGN. There are 11 residues in the CDR3. V shed 6 bases, J shed 7 bases, and the junction held 3 bases outside the gene matches. The CDR3 bases that were read are TGTGCCAGCATACTGGGGGAAGAACAGTAC. Protein sequence: CASILGEEQY. The CDR3 in full is CASILGEEQYF.

In the case of this clone: The genes and germline here are from mouse. Read data end 1 residue before the CDR3 end; the end is taken from the germline J gene. The chain carries TRBV19 and TRBJ2-7, with TRBD2 as a possible D gene (5 bases). Germline V gene data show CDR1 as FNHDT and CDR2 as SITEND (reference sequence). This CDR3 has 12 residues. Trimming removed 4 bases at V and 4 bases at J, with 9 bases between. The sequenced part of the CDR3 DNA is TGTGCCAGCAGTCATAACTGGTATGAACAGTAC. It specifies CASSHNWYEQY. The full CDR3 protein reads CASSHNWYEQYF.

As to this clone: Gene names and germline refer to mouse. The read ends 1 residue before the CDR3 terminus; that terminus is restored from the germline J gene. The chain is built from TRBV5 and TRBJ2-2; 9 bases are a match to TRBD1. Germline V gene data show CDR1 as LGHNA and CDR2 as YNLKQL (reference sequence). Unmatched junction bases numbered 1, after V lost 0 bases and J lost 2 bases. CDR3 length: 16 amino acids. The CDR3 spells CASSQETGGNTGQLYF. The sequenced CDR3 bases are TGTGCCAGCAGCCAAGAGACAGGGGGGAACACCGGGCAGCTCTAC.

A word on this clone: Each gene name is a mouse one. The read terminates 1 residue before the CDR3 end, so the remaining end is supplied by the germline J gene. The gene calls are TRBV16 and TRBJ2-7, with 11 positions matching TRBD1. The V and J ends lost 5 bases and 7 bases, in that order; junction bases with no gene match: 4. The germline CDR1 and CDR2 sequences are SGHSA and FRNQAP. CDR3 size: 13 residues. The DNA read from the CDR3 is TGTGCAAGCAGCCTGGACAGGGGGCGGGAACAGTAC. Translated: CASSLDRGREQY. Given in full, the CDR3 is CASSLDRGREQYF.

Worth noting for this clone: Genes and germline come from the mouse. The CDR3 extends 1 residue past the end of the read, so its final part is completed from the germline J gene. The gene calls are TRBV3 and TRBJ2-1; 8 bases line up with TRBD2. The V and J ends lost 3 bases and 5 bases, in that order; junction bases with no gene match: 3. The CDR3 extends over 14 amino acids. In germline, CDR1 is SNHLY, CDR2 FYNGKV (reference sequence). The CDR3 sequence is CASSLGGRDAEQFF. The CDR3 DNA, read in part, is TGTGCCAGCAGCTTGGGGGGGCGCGATGCTGAGCAGTTC.

A remark on this clone: Here the gene names and germline are mouse. The CDR3 is cut off 1 residue early in the read; its end comes from the germline J gene. This sequence joins TRBV15 and TRBJ2-3; 7 positions agree with TRBD2. CDR3 size: 13 residues. V gave up 3 bases and J gave up 5 bases; unmatched junction bases: 2. Germline V gene data show CDR1 as SGHND and CDR2 as FRSKSL. The covered CDR3 bases are TGTGCCAGCAGTTTTCCTGGGGGAGAAACGCTGTAT. Encoded protein: CASSFPGGETLY. In full, the CDR3 is CASSFPGGETLYF.

Worth noting for this clone: Mouse gene names and germline throughout. The read finishes 1 residue shy of the CDR3 end, and the germline J gene is used to complete it. The V call is TRBV13-3, the J call TRBJ2-7, with unresolved D. V lost 0 bases to trimming and J lost 6 bases, with 4 bases between them. This CDR3 contains 11 residues. Germline CDR1 is NNHDY and CDR2 is SYVADS. The DNA read from the CDR3 is TGTGCCAGCAGTGATGGGGTTGAACAGTAC. The encoded protein is CASSDGVEQY. The CDR3 as a whole reads CASSDGVEQYF.

As to this clone: These gene names are mouse names. The read comes to an end 1 residue before the CDR3 does, leaving the germline J gene to fill in the end. Other DNA variants within this sample encode the same CDR3. The chain has TRBV1 and TRBJ2-4; 7 bases are shared with TRBD2. The CDR3 loop spans 14 amino acids. Looked up from germline, CDR1 is NSQYPW and CDR2 is LRSPGD (reference sequence). J lost 0 bases, V lost 3 bases, and 0 bases had no gene match. CDR3 DNA, as far as it was read: TGCACCTGCAGTGCTGGGGGGAGTCAAAACACCTTGTAC. Translated, it gives CTCSAGGSQNTLY. The CDR3 in its entirety is CTCSAGGSQNTLYF.

This clone appeared once. Genes and germline come from the mouse. The observed sequence ends 1 residue before the CDR3 terminus, with the missing tail filled in from the germline J gene. The chain links TRBV13-1 to TRBJ2-3, with D possibly TRBD2 on 7 matching bases. This CDR3 has 15 residues. V lost 3 bases and J lost 2, with 13 bases in between. The germline CDR1 and CDR2 sequences are NSHNY and SYGAGN. CDR3 residues: CASSVGGPLAETLYF. The CDR3 bases that were read are TGTGCCAGCAGTGTTGGGGGGCCGCTTGCAGAAACGCTGTAT.

As regards this clone: Any gene name here is a mouse gene name. The read comes to an end 1 residue before the CDR3 does, leaving the germline J gene to fill in the end. The chain joins TRBV3 to TRBJ1-2, with 7 bases identical to TRBD1. The germline V gene has CDR1 SNHLY and CDR2 FYNGKV (reference sequence). The CDR3 loop spans 14 amino acids. Trimming cost V 1 base and J 4 bases; bases outside gene matches: 3. The CDR3 sequence: CASSLEGAGSDYTF. The part of the CDR3 DNA that was read is TGTGCCAGCAGCTTAGAGGGGGCTGGCTCCGACTACACC.

Concerning this clone itself: Gene names refer to mouse genes. The read terminates 1 residue ahead of where the CDR3 ends, so the germline J gene completes it. The chain links TRBV3 to TRBJ2-7; D is undetermined. This CDR3 is 13 amino acids long. Germline assignment: CDR1 SNHLY and CDR2 FYNGKV (reference sequence). V was shortened by 4 bases and J by 1 base, with 8 bases between the two germline ends. This chain's CDR3 is CASSSRGSYEQYF. The sequenced CDR3 bases are TGTGCCAGCAGCTCGCGGGGATCCTATGAACAGTAC.

Comments on this clone: Germline and genes: mouse. The read ends 1 residue shy of where the CDR3 ends; the end is completed using the germline J gene. The rearrangement links TRBV13-1 to TRBJ2-5; possible D gene TRBD2, 5 bases. Germline CDR1 reads NSHNY; CDR2 reads SYGAGN. V lost 2 bases to trimming and J lost 3 bases, with 7 bases between them. CDR3 size: 13 residues. CDR3 residues: CASSDWEQDTQYF. Incomplete CDR3 DNA: TGTGCCAGCAGTGACTGGGAGCAAGACACCCAGTAC.

To note about this clone: The gene symbols are mouse symbols. CDR3 region: CASSLNSYEQYF. CDR3 DNA, as far as it was read: TGTGCCAGCAGTCTGAACTCCTATGAACAGTAC. The rearrangement links TRBV13-3 to TRBJ2-7; no clear D. The read ends 1 residue before the CDR3 terminus; that terminus is restored from the germline J gene. The ends were cut back, 4 bases at V and 0 bases at J, with 5 bases in the middle. Per the germline V gene, CDR1 is NNHDY and CDR2 is SYVADS. The CDR3 is 12 residues long.

Turning to this clone: Each gene name is a mouse one. The read falls 1 residue short of the CDR3 end, and the missing part is taken from the germline J gene. The gene calls are TRBV1 and TRBJ1-6; D gene unclear. TRBJ1-6 belongs to the ORF category, with a function that is uncertain. The CDR3 is 14 residues long. V lost 3 bases to trimming and J lost 3 bases, with 6 bases between them. CDR1 and CDR2 from the germline V gene are NSQYPW and LRSPGD (reference sequence). CDR3 DNA (partial): TGCACCTGCAGTGCCACACACTATAATTCGCCCCTCTAC. It codes for CTCSATHYNSPLY. The complete CDR3 reads CTCSATHYNSPLYF.

In regard to this clone: Genes here carry mouse names. Read coverage stops 1 residue before the CDR3 terminus; the germline J gene supplies the remainder. The rearrangement joins TRBV13-3 to TRBJ1-1; 7 bases are a match to TRBD1. Trimming cost V 2 bases and J 1 base; bases outside gene matches: 2. This CDR3 spans 14 amino acids. Germline values: CDR1 NNHDY, CDR2 SYVADS. CDR3 DNA (partial): TGTGCCAGCAGTGAACAGGGGCGGAACACAGAAGTCTTC. Protein: CASSEQGRNTEVF. The full CDR3 is CASSEQGRNTEVFF.

Note on this clone: Each gene name is a mouse one. The read terminates 1 residue before the CDR3 end, so the remaining end is supplied by the germline J gene. The chain is built from TRBV4 and TRBJ2-5; D is perhaps TRBD1 (6 bases). The V and J ends lost 5 bases and 0 bases respectively, with 9 bases between them. CDR1 and CDR2 from the germline V gene are LGHDT and YNNKQL (reference sequence). The CDR3 consists of 14 residues. The sequenced part of the CDR3 DNA is TGTGCCAGCAGCAGGGGGATTAACCAAGACACCCAGTAC. Translation gives CASSRGINQDTQY. The entire CDR3 reads CASSRGINQDTQYF.

Comment on this clone: Mouse germline and gene names are used. The observed sequence ends 1 residue before the CDR3 terminus, with the missing tail filled in from the germline J gene. The sample contains more than one DNA sequence encoding this CDR3. This sequence joins TRBV1 and TRBJ2-1; a possible D gene is TRBD2 (7 bases). This CDR3 region has 15 residues. CDR1 and CDR2 from the germline V gene are NSQYPW and LRSPGD (reference sequence). Between the trimmed V and J ends, which lost 0 bases and 1 base, there was a span of 7 bases. Incomplete CDR3 DNA: TGCACCTGCAGTGCAGAGGGGGGCAACTATGCTGAGCAGTTC. It translates to CTCSAEGGNYAEQF. The entire CDR3 protein reads CTCSAEGGNYAEQFF.

As regards this clone: Gene names and germline refer to mouse. CDR3 bases read: TGTGCCAGCAGCCAAAAAGGGCAGGGGTCCAACGAAAGATTATTT. Amino acid sequence: CASSQKGQGSNERLF. The entire CDR3 protein reads CASSQKGQGSNERLFF. V and J are TRBV5 and TRBJ1-4; TRBD1 might be the D (6 bases). From the germline J gene comes the end of the CDR3, since the read stops 1 residue before it. Germline V CDR1 and CDR2: LGHNA, YNLKQL (reference sequence). The V end lost 2 bases, the J end lost 2 bases, and 12 bases lay between the germline ends. The CDR3 runs 16 residues.

On this clone: Any gene name here is a mouse gene name. The read finishes 1 residue shy of the CDR3 end, and the germline J gene is used to complete it. The V call is TRBV13-3, the J call TRBJ2-3, with TRBD2 matching over 11 bases. The V gene end was trimmed by 2 bases and the J gene end by 8 bases; junction bases not matched to a gene: 4. The length of the CDR3 is 14 residues. The germline V gene encodes CDR1 NNHDY and CDR2 SYVADS. CDR3 residues: CASSEGTGGLTLYF. Incomplete CDR3 DNA: TGTGCCAGCAGTGAGGGGACTGGGGGATTAACGCTGTAT.

Points on this clone: The genes and germline here are from mouse. The read ends 1 residue early relative to the CDR3; the germline J gene fills the gap. The rearrangement uses TRBV4 and TRBJ2-5; tentative D call: TRBD2 (6 bases). Germline CDR1 LGHDT, CDR2 YNNKQL (reference sequence). This CDR3 spans 13 amino acids. The germline V and J ends were trimmed by 4 bases and 2 bases, with 7 bases remaining between them. This chain's CDR3 is CASSWDSQDTQYF. The part of the CDR3 DNA that was read is TGTGCCAGCAGCTGGGACTCCCAAGACACCCAGTAC. Full variable domain (rest looked up from reference TRBV4 and TRBJ2-5): ETAVFQTPNYHVTQVGNEVSFNCKQTLGHDTMYWYKQDSKKLLKIMFSYNNKQLIVNETVPRRFSPQSSDKAHLNLRIKSVEPEDSAVYLCASSWDSQDTQYFGPGTRLLVL.

Comments on this clone: Each gene name is a mouse one. The read terminates 1 residue ahead of where the CDR3 ends, so the germline J gene completes it. The V and J genes are TRBV2 and TRBJ1-1, with 7 nucleotides matching TRBD1. This CDR3 has 15 residues. CDR1 is LGHNA and CDR2 is YSYQKL in the germline V gene. V lost 4 bases and J lost 0; bases outside the gene matches: 5. The CDR3 spells CASSLPGTANTEVFF. The CDR3 bases that were read are TGTGCCAGCAGCCTCCCCGGGACAGCAAACACAGAAGTCTTC.

Details on this clone: Gene and germline names: mouse. The read halts 1 residue ahead of the CDR3 end, with the missing end drawn from the germline J gene. This chain connects TRBV19 to TRBJ1-6; D is possibly TRBD1 (6 bases). TRBJ1-6 is noted as an ORF with a role that remains uncertain. Between the trimmed V and J ends, which lost 4 bases and 5 bases, there was a span of 10 bases. Germline V CDR1 and CDR2: FNHDT, SITEND (reference sequence). The CDR3 spans 14 residues. CDR3 region: CASSGQINNSPLYF. The CDR3 DNA, read in part, is TGTGCCAGCAGTGGACAGATCAATAATTCGCCCCTCTAC.

This clone was seen just once. Mouse gene names and germline throughout. The CDR3 end is not reached by the read, which stops 1 residue before it; the germline J gene fills it in. The chain combines TRBV26 with TRBJ2-4, with 7 bases that match TRBD2. The germline gives CDR1 KGHPV, CDR2 FQNQEV (reference sequence). CDR3 length: 16 amino acids. After removal of 2 bases from V and 1 base from J, the junction contained 6 bases not matched to a gene. The sequenced CDR3 bases are TGTGCCAGCAGTCTGGGCTGGGGGTCTGGTCAAAACACCTTGTAC. It specifies CASSLGWGSGQNTLY. The CDR3 reads in full as CASSLGWGSGQNTLYF. The whole variable domain, filled in from reference TRBV26 and TRBJ2-4, reads NSKVIQTPRYLVKGQGQKAKMRCIPEKGHPVVFWYQQNKNNEFKFLINFQNQEVLQQIDMTEKRFSAECPSNSPCSLEIQSSEAGDSALYLCASSLGWGSGQNTLYFGAGTRLSVL.